These 28 T cell receptor beta chains were all obtained from the same sample, sequenced in a study of CD8 T cells in Susac syndrome. It was with random hexamers that about 0.45 to 1 ug RNA was reverse transcribed. A single record per CDR3 protein comes from TCRdb applying MiXCR to the immunoSEQ multiplex PCR reads. This table has 200,000 or so distinct CDR3 sequences, around 95% appearing once. Sequencing input: CD8+ T cells from PBMCs. The receptors originated from a human donor with Susac syndrome.

The chain recombines TRBV5-1 with TRBJ2-6, with a possible D match to TRBD1 (6 bases). This CDR3 is built from 16 residues. V lost 4 bases and J lost 0, with 11 bases in between. Per germline, CDR1 SGHRS and CDR2 YFSETQ. DNA of the CDR3: TGCGCCAGCAGCGGCACAGGGAGCTCTGGGGCCAACGTCCTGACTTTC. Its protein product is CASSGTGSSGANVLTF. Complete variable domain (other parts from reference TRBV5-1 and TRBJ2-6): KAGVTQTPRYLIKTRGQQVTLSCSPISGHRSVSWYQQTPGQGLQFLFEYFSETQRNKGNFPGRFSGRQFSNSRSEMNVSTLELGDSALYLCASSGTGSSGANVLTFGAGSRLTVL.

The chain has TRBV4-1 and TRBJ2-7; D may correspond to TRBD1 or TRBD2 (5 bases each). The CDR3 length is 15 residues. CDR1 MGHRA and CDR2 YSYEKL come from the germline V gene. Trimming took off 0 bases at V and 4 bases at J, with 13 bases between the two ends. The CDR3 loop reads CASSQEGTPFYEQYF. The DNA of the CDR3 is TGCGCCAGCAGCCAAGAGGGGACCCCATTTTACGAGCAGTACTTC.

The sample holds one count of this clonotype. The chain recombines TRBV28 with TRBJ2-1, with 7 positions matching TRBD2. The CDR3 totals 14 residues. Germline-derived CDR1 and CDR2 are MDHEN and SYDVKM. With V trimmed by 7 bases and J by 8 bases, 11 bases remained unmatched. The CDR3 region is CASTGGGPMDEQFF. In DNA form, the CDR3 reads TGTGCCAGCACTGGGGGAGGGCCGATGGATGAGCAGTTCTTC.

This clonotype was seen more than once but under ten times. The V call is TRBV9, the J call TRBJ2-3; 12 positions match TRBD1. CDR3 length: 15 amino acids. V lost 3 bases to trimming and J lost 4 bases; unmatched junction nucleotides: 3. The germline CDR1 and CDR2 sequences are SGDLS and YYNGEE. CDR3 protein: CASSAGTGGADTQYF. Written as DNA, the CDR3 is TGTGCCAGCAGCGCCGGGACAGGGGGCGCAGATACGCAGTATTTT.

The J gene is TRBJ1-4, the V gene TRBV30; D not certain. Germline V gives CDR1 GTSNPN, CDR2 SVGIG (reference sequence). V lost 2 bases and J lost 4, with 14 bases in between. The CDR3 has 15 amino acids. CDR3 amino acids: CAWSPALGNNEKLFF. DNA for the CDR3: TGTGCCTGGAGTCCAGCACTAGGGAATAATGAAAAACTGTTTTTT.

The genes are TRBV6-4 and TRBJ2-7, with TRBD2 as a possible D gene (6 bases). This CDR3 comprises 13 residues. Germline CDR1 MRHNA, CDR2 SNTAGT. V shed 6 bases and J shed 6 bases, with 15 bases lying between them. CDR3 nucleotide sequence: TGTGCCAGCAGGAAGACTAGTGTTTGCGAGCAGTACTTC. Encoded protein: CASRKTSVCEQYF.

The rearrangement joins TRBV2 to TRBJ1-2, with a tentative D call TRBD1 (6 bases). This CDR3 spans 14 amino acids. Germline V CDR1 and CDR2: SNHLY, FYNNEI. Trimming pared 0 bases from V and 8 bases from J, leaving 13 bases between. The CDR3 loop reads CASSEALSRGGYTF. CDR3 bases: TGTGCCAGCAGTGAAGCGCTTTCCAGGGGCGGCTACACCTTC.

This chain uses TRBV30 with TRBJ2-3; unclear D gene. Germline V gene sequence: CDR1 GTSNPN, CDR2 SVGIG (reference sequence). The ends were cut back, 0 bases at V and 4 bases at J, with 8 bases in the middle. CDR3 length equals 13 residues. CDR3: CAWSVWPPDTQYF. The CDR3 DNA is TGTGCCTGGAGTGTTTGGCCGCCAGATACGCAGTATTTT.

The V and J genes are TRBV29-1 and TRBJ2-4; a possible D gene is TRBD2 (5 bases). This CDR3 has 13 amino acids. Per germline, CDR1 SQVTM and CDR2 ANQGSEA. V was pared by 2 bases and J by 6 bases, with 11 bases between. CDR3 sequence: CSVESGMGNIQYF. For the CDR3, the DNA is TGCAGCGTTGAATCCGGGATGGGAAACATTCAGTACTTC.

Here the CDR3 reads CAWTPNTGELFF. As DNA, the CDR3 is TGTGCCTGGACGCCTAACACCGGGGAGCTGTTTTTT. V usage is TRBV30 and J usage is TRBJ2-2, with D unclear. Per germline, CDR1 GTSNPN and CDR2 SVGIG (reference sequence). The CDR3 contains 12 residues. V lost 4 bases to trimming and J lost 2 bases, with 5 bases between them.

This chain uses TRBV10-3 with TRBJ2-7, with TRBD2 as a possible D gene (6 bases). This CDR3 is built from 14 residues. Trimming took 0 bases from V and 5 from J, leaving 11 bases between them. Germline V gene lookup returns CDR1 ENHRY and CDR2 SYGVKD. Here the CDR3 reads CAISESGGAHEQYF. In DNA, the CDR3 is TGTGCCATCAGTGAGTCGGGGGGTGCCCACGAGCAGTACTTC.

Turning to this clonotype: One junction end does not reproduce the germline sequence, and a read error may be involved. The chain carries TRBV24-1 and TRBJ2-5; D perhaps matches TRBD2 (6 bases). The CDR3 loop spans 9 amino acids. Germline lookup yields CDR1 KGHDR and CDR2 SFDVKD. The CDR3 is CAAGTPPVF. The DNA of the CDR3 is TGTGCCGCCGGGACTCCCCCAGTCTTC.

This rearrangement joins TRBV3-1 to TRBJ2-1; D ambiguous. The CDR3 extends over 16 amino acids. CDR1 and CDR2 (germline): LGHDT, YNNKEL (reference sequence). Deletions cut 4 bases from V and 5 bases from J, with 18 bases between. The chain's CDR3 is CASSPRDRAVHNEQFF. CDR3 sequence (DNA): TGTGCCAGCAGCCCACGAGACCGGGCAGTACACAATGAGCAGTTCTTC.

J is TRBJ2-7 and V is TRBV25-1; TRBD2 matches at 12 bases. V was clipped by 6 bases and J by 5 bases; unmatched bases: 11. This CDR3 has 16 amino acids. CDR1 is MGHDK, CDR2 SYGVNS, per germline. The CDR3 reads CASRGTSSGRANEQYF. Here the CDR3 DNA reads TGTGCCAGCAGGGGGACCTCTAGCGGGAGGGCCAACGAGCAGTACTTC.

The chain uses TRBV29-1 and TRBJ2-7, with D unresolved. The CDR3 runs to 11 residues. V was clipped by 6 bases and J by 2 bases, with 8 bases between them. Germline V CDR1 and CDR2: SQVTM, ANQGSEA. CDR3 in amino acids: CSVQNTYEQYF. In DNA, the CDR3 is TGCAGCGTACAGAACACCTACGAGCAGTACTTC.

V gene TRBV6-5 combines with J gene TRBJ2-7; 9 bases fit TRBD1. The ends lost 5 bases at V and 4 bases at J; junction bases unmatched: 6. The CDR3 has 14 residues. Germline values: CDR1 MNHEY, CDR2 SVGAGI. The CDR3 loop reads CASSTGQGQYEQYF. CDR3 in DNA: TGTGCCAGCAGTACGGGACAGGGCCAATACGAGCAGTACTTC.

J is TRBJ1-2 and V is TRBV9, with D tentatively TRBD1 (5 bases). CDR1 and CDR2 from the germline V gene are SGDLS and YYNGEE. With 3 bases removed from V and 8 bases from J, the gap between germline ends came to 8 bases. CDR3 length equals 11 residues. As DNA, the CDR3 is TGTGCCAGCAGCGGTGGGGGGGGCTACACCTTC. It yields the protein CASSGGGGYTF. Complete variable domain (other parts from reference TRBV9 and TRBJ1-2): DSGVTQTPKHLITATGQRVTLRCSPRSGDLSVYWYQQSLDQGLQFLIQYYNGEERAKGNILERFSAQQFPDLHSELNLSSLELGDSALYFCASSGGGGYTFGSGTRLTVV.

The chain is built from TRBV11-2 and TRBJ2-3; 11 bases line up with TRBD1. V trimming: 5 bases; J trimming: 2 bases; junction bases outside the gene matches: 6. The CDR3 sequence is 16 residues long. CDR1 is SGHAT, CDR2 FQNNGV, per germline. The DNA for the CDR3 is TGTGCCAGCAGCACGGGACAGGGGGTGGACACAGATACGCAGTATTTT. Translating it yields CASSTGQGVDTDTQYF.

CDR3 sequence: CASSLAVLAGSSYNEQFF. DNA of the CDR3: TGTGCCAGCAGCTTAGCCGTCCTAGCGGGGTCCTCCTACAATGAGCAGTTCTTC. The J gene is TRBJ2-1, the V gene TRBV7-2; 9 bases are a match to TRBD2. V was pared by 0 bases and J by 0 bases, with 6 bases of the junction left unmatched. The germline V gene encodes CDR1 SGHTA and CDR2 FQGNSA. The CDR3 sequence is 18 residues long.

This clonotype occurred once. The V call is TRBV30, the J call TRBJ1-2; D perhaps matches TRBD1 (6 bases). Trimming took off 2 bases at V and 6 bases at J, with 16 bases between the two ends. Germline CDR1 and CDR2: GTSNPN and SVGIG (reference sequence). The CDR3 totals 14 residues. The CDR3 sequence: CAWSRGALLDGYTF. CDR3 bases: TGTGCCTGGAGTCGGGGGGCCCTCTTGGATGGCTACACCTTC.

V usage is TRBV3-1 and J usage is TRBJ2-7, with 11 bases fitting TRBD2. J was trimmed by 3 bases and V by 3 bases; bases with no gene match: 7. Looked up from germline, CDR1 is LGHDT and CDR2 is YNNKEL (reference sequence). The CDR3 is 16 amino acids. The CDR3 sequence is CASSQEGLADFYEQYF. In DNA, the CDR3 is TGTGCCAGCAGCCAGGAGGGACTAGCGGATTTCTACGAGCAGTACTTC.

The J gene is TRBJ1-2, the V gene TRBV20-1; D possibly corresponds to TRBD1 (5 bases). This CDR3 is built from 14 residues. The germline gives CDR1 DFQATT, CDR2 SNEGSKA (reference sequence). The germline V and J ends were trimmed by 3 bases and 3 bases, with 14 bases remaining between them. In nucleotides, the CDR3 is TGCAGTGCTAGTAGGCCGACAGAGCACTATGGCTACACCTTC. Protein product: CSASRPTEHYGYTF.

This clonotype was seen only once. The chain employs TRBV12-3 or TRBV12-4 and TRBJ2-3; D may be TRBD2 (7 bases). Trimming cost V 5 bases and J 5 bases, with 17 bases left between them. The CDR3 totals 15 residues. The CDR3 nucleotides are TGTGCCAGCAGTCTGCGGGGGCCGTCTAGAGATACGCAGTATTTT. Its protein is CASSLRGPSRDTQYF.

This clonotype was observed a single time. The chain is built from TRBV19 and TRBJ2-1; D not certain. The CDR3 sequence is 15 residues long. Germline V lookup: CDR1 LNHDA, CDR2 SQIVND (reference sequence). Deletions cut 1 base from V and 7 bases from J, with 14 bases between. CDR3 loop: CASSIVLDAANEQFF. As DNA, the CDR3 is TGTGCCAGTAGTATAGTACTGGACGCGGCGAATGAGCAGTTCTTC.

This chain connects TRBV3-1 to TRBJ2-7; TRBD2 matches 11 bases. The CDR3 spans 14 residues. From germline, CDR1 is LGHDT and CDR2 YNNKEL (reference sequence). Trimming cost V 5 bases and J 7 bases; bases outside gene matches: 7. The CDR3 DNA is TGTGCCAGCAGCAGACTAGCGGGGCGGGAAGAGCAGTACTTC. It translates to CASSRLAGREEQYF.

This sequence joins TRBV4-1 and TRBJ1-2; possibly TRBD1 for D (6 bases). V lost 2 bases to trimming and J lost 6 bases, with 13 bases between them. Germline assignment: CDR1 MGHRA and CDR2 YSYEKL. The CDR3 sequence is 14 residues long. CDR3 region: CASSQKQGSHGYTF. The CDR3 coding sequence is TGCGCCAGCAGCCAAAAACAGGGTTCCCATGGCTACACCTTC.

CDR3 in amino acids: CAWLVTGGIEQYF. CDR3 sequence (DNA): TGTGCCTGGCTCGTGACAGGGGGCATCGAGCAGTACTTC. This rearrangement joins TRBV30 to TRBJ2-7, with 10 positions matching TRBD1. Trimming cost V 5 bases and J 6 bases; bases outside gene matches: 7. Germline CDR1 and CDR2: GTSNPN and SVGIG (reference sequence). CDR3 length equals 13 residues.

The V and J genes are TRBV13 and TRBJ2-7; no definite D call. V was shortened by 5 bases and J by 6 bases, with 14 bases between the two germline ends. Germline V gene lookup returns CDR1 PRHDT and CDR2 FYEKMQ (reference sequence). There are 13 residues in the CDR3. DNA of the CDR3: TGTGCCAGCAGCCACAAAAAGCCCGGCGAGCAGTACTTC. It translates to CASSHKKPGEQYF. The complete variable domain, with remaining parts taken from reference TRBV13 and TRBJ2-7, reads AAGVIQSPRHLIKEKRETATLKCYPIPRHDTVYWYQQGPGQDPQFLISFYEKMQSDKGSIPDRFSAQQFSDYHSELNMSSLELGDSALYFCASSHKKPGEQYFGPGTRLTVT.